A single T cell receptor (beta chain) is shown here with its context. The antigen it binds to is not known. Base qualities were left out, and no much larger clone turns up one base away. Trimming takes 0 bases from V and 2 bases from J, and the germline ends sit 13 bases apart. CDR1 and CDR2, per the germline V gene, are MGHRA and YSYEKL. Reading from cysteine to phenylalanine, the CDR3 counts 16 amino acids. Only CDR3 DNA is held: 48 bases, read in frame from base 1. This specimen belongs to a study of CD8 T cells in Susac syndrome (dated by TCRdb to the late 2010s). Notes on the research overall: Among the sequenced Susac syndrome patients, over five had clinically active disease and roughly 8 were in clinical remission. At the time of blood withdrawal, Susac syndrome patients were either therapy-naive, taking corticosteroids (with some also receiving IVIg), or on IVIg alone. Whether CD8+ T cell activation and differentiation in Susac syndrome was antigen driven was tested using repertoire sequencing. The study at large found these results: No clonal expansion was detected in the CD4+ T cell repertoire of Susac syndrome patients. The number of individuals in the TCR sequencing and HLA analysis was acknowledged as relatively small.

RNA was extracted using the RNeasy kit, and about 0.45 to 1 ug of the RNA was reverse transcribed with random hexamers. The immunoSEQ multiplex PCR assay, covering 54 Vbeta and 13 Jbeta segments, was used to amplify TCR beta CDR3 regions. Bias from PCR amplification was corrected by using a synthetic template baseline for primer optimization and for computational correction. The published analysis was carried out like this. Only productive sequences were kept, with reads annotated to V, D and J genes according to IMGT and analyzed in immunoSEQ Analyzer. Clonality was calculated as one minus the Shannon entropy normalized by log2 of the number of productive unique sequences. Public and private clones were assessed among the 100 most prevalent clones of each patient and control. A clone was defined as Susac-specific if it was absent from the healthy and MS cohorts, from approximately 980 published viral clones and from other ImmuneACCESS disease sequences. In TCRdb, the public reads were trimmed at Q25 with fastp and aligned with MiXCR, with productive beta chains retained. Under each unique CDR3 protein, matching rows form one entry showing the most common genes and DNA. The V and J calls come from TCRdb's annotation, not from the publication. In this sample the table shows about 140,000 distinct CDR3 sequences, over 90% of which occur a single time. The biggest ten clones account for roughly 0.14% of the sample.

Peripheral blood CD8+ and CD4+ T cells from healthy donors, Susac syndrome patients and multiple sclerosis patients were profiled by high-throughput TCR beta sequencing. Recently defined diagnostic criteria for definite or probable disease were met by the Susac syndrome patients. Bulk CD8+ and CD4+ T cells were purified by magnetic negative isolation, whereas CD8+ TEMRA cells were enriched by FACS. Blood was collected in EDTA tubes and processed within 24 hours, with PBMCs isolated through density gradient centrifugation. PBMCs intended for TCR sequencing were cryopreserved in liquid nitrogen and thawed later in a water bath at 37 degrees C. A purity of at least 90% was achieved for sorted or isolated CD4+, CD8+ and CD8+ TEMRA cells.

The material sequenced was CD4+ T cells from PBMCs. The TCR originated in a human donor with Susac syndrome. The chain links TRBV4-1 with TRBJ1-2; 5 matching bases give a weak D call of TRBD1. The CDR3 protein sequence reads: CASSQEGNWGNYGYTF. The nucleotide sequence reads TGCGCCAGCAGCCAAGAGGGTAATTGGGGGAACTATGGCTACACCTTC.